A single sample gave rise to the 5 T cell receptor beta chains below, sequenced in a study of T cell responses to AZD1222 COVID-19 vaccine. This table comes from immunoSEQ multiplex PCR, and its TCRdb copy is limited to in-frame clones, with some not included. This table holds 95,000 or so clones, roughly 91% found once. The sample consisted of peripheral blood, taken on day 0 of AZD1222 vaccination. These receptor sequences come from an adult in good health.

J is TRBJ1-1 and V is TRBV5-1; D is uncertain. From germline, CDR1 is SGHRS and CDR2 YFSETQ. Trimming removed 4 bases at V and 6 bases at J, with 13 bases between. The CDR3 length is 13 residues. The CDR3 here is CASSAQVKSEAFF. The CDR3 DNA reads TGCGCCAGCAGCGCCCAGGTAAAATCTGAAGCTTTCTTT.

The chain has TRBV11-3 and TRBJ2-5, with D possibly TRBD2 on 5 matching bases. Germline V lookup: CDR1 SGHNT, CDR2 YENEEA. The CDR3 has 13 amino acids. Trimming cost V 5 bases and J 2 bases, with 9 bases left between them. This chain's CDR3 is CASSLGLQETQYF. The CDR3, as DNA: TGTGCCAGCAGCCTAGGACTTCAAGAGACCCAGTACTTC.

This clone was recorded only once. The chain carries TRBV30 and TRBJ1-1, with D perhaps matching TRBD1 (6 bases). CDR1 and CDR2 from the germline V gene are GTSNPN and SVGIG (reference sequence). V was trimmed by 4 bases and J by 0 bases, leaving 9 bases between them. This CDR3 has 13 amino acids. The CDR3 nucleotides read TGTGCCTGGACCGGGACACTGAACACTGAAGCTTTCTTT. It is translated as CAWTGTLNTEAFF.

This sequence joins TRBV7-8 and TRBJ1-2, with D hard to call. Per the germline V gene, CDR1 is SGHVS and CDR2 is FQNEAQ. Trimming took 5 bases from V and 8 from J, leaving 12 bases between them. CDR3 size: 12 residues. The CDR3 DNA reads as TGTGCCAGCAGCCCTACCAGTCGCGGCTACACCTTC. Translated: CASSPTSRGYTF.

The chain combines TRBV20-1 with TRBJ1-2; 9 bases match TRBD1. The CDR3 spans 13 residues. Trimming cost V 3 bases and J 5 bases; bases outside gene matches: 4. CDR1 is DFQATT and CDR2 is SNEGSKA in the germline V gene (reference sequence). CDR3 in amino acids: CSASRDRVYGYTF. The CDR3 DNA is TGCAGTGCTAGTCGGGACAGGGTGTATGGCTACACCTTC.